This entry is about one TCR beta chain. The data are from a study of cytomegalovirus exposure and HLA in healthy donors. For the study at large: Across 300 to 400 genotyped donors, 81% landed in the Caucasian-associated ancestry cluster.

CDR1 is MGHRA, CDR2 YSYEKL, per germline. V shed 0 bases and J 8 bases; nucleotides not matched to a gene: 7. The CDR3 runs 16 residues. The PCR had 60 Vbeta and 13 Jbeta primers. Only in-frame clones appear in the TCRdb table, and some are missing; sequencing was by immunoSEQ multiplex PCR. The sample includes roughly 100,000 clones, approximately 80% seen only once; the top ten take under 4.5%. Sequenced input: PBMCs. This TCR was recovered from a female donor in good health and CMV-seropositive. V usage is TRBV4-1 and J usage is TRBJ2-1; 10 bases line up with TRBD2. CDR3 sequence reads: CASSQETQRGGYEQFF. The DNA of the CDR3 is TGCGCCAGCAGCCAAGAGACCCAGCGGGGGGGCTATGAGCAGTTCTTC.